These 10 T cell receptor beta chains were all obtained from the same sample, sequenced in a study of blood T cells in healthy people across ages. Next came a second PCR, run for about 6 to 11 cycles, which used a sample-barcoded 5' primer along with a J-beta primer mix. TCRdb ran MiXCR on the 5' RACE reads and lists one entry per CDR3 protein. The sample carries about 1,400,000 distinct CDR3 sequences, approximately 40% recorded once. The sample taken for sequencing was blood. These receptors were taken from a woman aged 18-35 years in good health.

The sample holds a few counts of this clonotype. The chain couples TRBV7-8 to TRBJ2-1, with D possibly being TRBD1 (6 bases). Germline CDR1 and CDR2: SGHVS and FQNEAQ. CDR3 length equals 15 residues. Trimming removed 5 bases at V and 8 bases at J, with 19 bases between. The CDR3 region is CASSQTQGRWYEQFF. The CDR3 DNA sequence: TGTGCCAGCAGCCAAACCCAGGGGCGGTGGTATGAGCAGTTCTTC. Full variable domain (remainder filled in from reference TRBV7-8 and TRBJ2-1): GAGVSQSPRYKVAKRGQDVALRCDPISGHVSLFWYQQALGQGPEFLTYFQNEAQLDKSGLPSDRFFAERPEGSVSTLKIQRTQQEDSAVYLCASSQTQGRWYEQFFGPGTRLTVL.

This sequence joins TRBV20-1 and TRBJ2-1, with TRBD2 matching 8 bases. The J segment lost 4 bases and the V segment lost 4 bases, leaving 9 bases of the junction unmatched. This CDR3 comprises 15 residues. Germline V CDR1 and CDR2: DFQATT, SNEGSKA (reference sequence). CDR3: CSATIRLALYNEQFF. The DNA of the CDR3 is TGCAGTGCTACCATTCGACTAGCGCTTTACAATGAGCAGTTCTTC.

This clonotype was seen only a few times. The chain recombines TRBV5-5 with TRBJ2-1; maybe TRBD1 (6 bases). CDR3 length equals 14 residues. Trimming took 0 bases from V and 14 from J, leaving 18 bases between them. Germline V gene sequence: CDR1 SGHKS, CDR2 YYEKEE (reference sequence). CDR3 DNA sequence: TGTGCCAGCAGCTTGGATCAGGGGACGTGGTCCGAGTTCTTC. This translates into CASSLDQGTWSEFF.

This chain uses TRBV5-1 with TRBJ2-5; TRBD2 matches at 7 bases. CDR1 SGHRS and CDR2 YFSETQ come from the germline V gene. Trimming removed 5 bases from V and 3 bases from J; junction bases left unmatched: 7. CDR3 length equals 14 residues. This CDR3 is CASSFGTNKETQYF. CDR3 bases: TGCGCCAGCAGTTTTGGGACTAACAAAGAGACCCAGTACTTC.

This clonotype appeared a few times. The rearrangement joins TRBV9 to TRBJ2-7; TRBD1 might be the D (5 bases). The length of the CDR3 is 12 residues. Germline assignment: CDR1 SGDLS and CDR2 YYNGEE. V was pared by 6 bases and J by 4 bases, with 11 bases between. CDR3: CASTLRQYEQYF. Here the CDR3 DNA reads TGTGCCAGCACTCTCCGACAGTACGAGCAGTACTTC.

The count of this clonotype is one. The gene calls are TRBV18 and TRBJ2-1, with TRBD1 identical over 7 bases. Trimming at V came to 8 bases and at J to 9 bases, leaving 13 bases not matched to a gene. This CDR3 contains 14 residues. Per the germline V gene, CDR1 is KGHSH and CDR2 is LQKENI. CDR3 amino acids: CASADRVGPGEQFF. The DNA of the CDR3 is TGTGCCAGCGCCGACAGGGTCGGTCCGGGTGAGCAGTTCTTC. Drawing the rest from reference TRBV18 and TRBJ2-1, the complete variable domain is NAGVMQNPRHLVRRRGQEARLRCSPMKGHSHVYWYRQLPEEGLKFMVYLQKENIIDESGMPKERFSAEFPKEGPSILRIQQVVRGDSAAYFCASADRVGPGEQFFGPGTRLTVL.

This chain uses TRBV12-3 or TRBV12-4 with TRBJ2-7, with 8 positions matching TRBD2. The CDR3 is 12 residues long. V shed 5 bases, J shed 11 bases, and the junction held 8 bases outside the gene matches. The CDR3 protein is CASSTPGLEEYF. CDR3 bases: TGTGCCAGCAGTACCCCGGGACTAGAGGAGTACTTC.

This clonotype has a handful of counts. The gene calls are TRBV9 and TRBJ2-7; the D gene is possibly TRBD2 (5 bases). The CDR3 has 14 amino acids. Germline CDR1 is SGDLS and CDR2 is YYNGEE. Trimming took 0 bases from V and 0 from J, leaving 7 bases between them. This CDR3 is CASSVGGYSYEQYF. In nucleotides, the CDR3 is TGTGCCAGCAGCGTAGGAGGGTACTCCTACGAGCAGTACTTC.

CDR3 loop: CASSFISSGQGSYEQYF. Written as DNA, the CDR3 is TGTGCCAGCAGCTTCATTTCCTCAGGACAGGGATCCTACGAGCAGTACTTC. The V and J genes are TRBV11-2 and TRBJ2-5; 8 nucleotides align to TRBD1. The J call is in doubt because the DNA end fits TRBJ2-7 better. CDR1 is SGHAT, CDR2 FQNNGV, per germline. The CDR3 has 17 residues.

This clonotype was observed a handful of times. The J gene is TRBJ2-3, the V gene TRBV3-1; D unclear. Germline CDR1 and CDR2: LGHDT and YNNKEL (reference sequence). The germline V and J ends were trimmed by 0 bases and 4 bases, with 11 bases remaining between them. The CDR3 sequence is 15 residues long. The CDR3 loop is CASSQDPSLADTQYF. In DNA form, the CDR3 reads TGTGCCAGCAGCCAAGATCCCAGTTTGGCAGATACGCAGTATTTT.